This TCR beta chain derives from a study of T cell changes during pregnancy in multiple sclerosis. Produced via immunoSEQ multiplex PCR; TCRdb's table is partial and in-frame only. The sample carries about 42,000 clones, 84% recorded once. V dropped 6 bases and J dropped 3 bases, with 14 bases sitting between them. Germline CDR1 and CDR2: MNHNS and SASEGT. The CDR3 is 14 residues long. The receptor comes from a female donor with multiple sclerosis, enrolled in a pregnancy study. This specimen was CD4+ T cells from peripheral blood mononuclear cells, taken before pregnancy. The chain uses TRBV6-1 and TRBJ1-1; weak D call: TRBD1 (5 bases). The CDR3 spells CASRAFGGDTEAFF. CDR3 coding DNA: TGTGCCAGCAGAGCCTTCGGGGGTGACACTGAAGCTTTCTTT.